Sequencing of this T cell receptor beta chain was carried out in a study of blood T cell repertoires in COVID-19. Study overall: Both acute and convalescent COVID-19 samples were obtained from the United States, Italy and Spain. In each case, the material was cDNA or gDNA derived from T cells, B-cell-depleted T cells, or PBMCs.

This clone was observed a few times. Generated by immunoSEQ multiplex PCR, the TCRdb table keeps only in-frame clones and is missing some. Here the sample spans around 280,000 clones, roughly 89% being singletons. Cohort 3 donors counted as recovered after two negative PCRs, clearance, or resolved symptoms. This CDR3 is 16 amino acids long. The germline V and J ends were trimmed by 3 bases and 7 bases, with 23 bases remaining between them. The germline V gene encodes CDR1 SGDLS and CDR2 YYNGEE. Source material: PBMCs or T cells enriched from blood (not recorded which). The receptor was isolated from a woman aged 40-49 years who had recovered from COVID-19. The genes are TRBV9 and TRBJ2-7; weak D call: TRBD2 (7 bases). The DNA for the CDR3 is TGTGCCAGCAGCGAGACTCCGGGCCCAGGGAGGGGGGAGCAGTACTTC. Its protein product is CASSETPGPGRGEQYF.